This T cell receptor (beta chain) was sequenced during a study of OX40 agonist ivuxolimab in advanced cancers. Germline CDR1 SGHAT, CDR2 FQNNGV. Between the trimmed V and J ends, which lost 3 bases and 2 bases, there was a span of 13 bases. CDR3 length equals 15 residues. The data were produced by immunoSEQ multiplex PCR, yet TCRdb's version contains in-frame clones alone and is incomplete. The table lists fewer than 30,000 clones, more than 60% of them singletons. This chain uses TRBV11-2 with TRBJ2-5, with D perhaps TRBD2 (5 bases). This sequence originates from an adult with an advanced solid tumor such as melanoma, head and neck, liver or kidney cancer. The sequenced sample was CD4+ or CD8+ T cells sorted from blood, obtained in a trial of the OX40 agonist ivuxolimab. The DNA of the CDR3 is TGTGCCAGCAGCTTCCGCTACGGGAAGCAAGAGACCCAGTACTTC. As protein: CASSFRYGKQETQYF.